The 22 T cell receptor beta chains presented below share a single source sample, sequenced in a study of early T cells in non-severe SARS-CoV-2 infection. TCRdb reprocessed the 5' RACE reads with MiXCR, giving one entry per CDR3 protein. The sample comprises fewer than 85,000 distinct CDR3 sequences, 10% to 12% of which are singletons, and around 13% rests with the top ten. Sequences were derived from whole blood, sampled at baseline. These receptors were taken from an adult who was a healthcare worker with PCR-confirmed SARS-CoV-2 infection or an uninfected control (not recorded which).

Only a few counts were recorded for this clonotype. The chain joins TRBV19 to TRBJ2-4; TRBD2 aligns across 14 bases. CDR1 is LNHDA, CDR2 SQIVND, per germline (reference sequence). The CDR3 covers 19 residues. The trim removed 6 bases at V and 0 bases at J, leaving 10 bases unmatched. The CDR3 is CASSRRLAGGTLAKNIQYF. The CDR3 DNA follows: TGTGCCAGTAGCAGAAGACTAGCGGGGGGGACCCTAGCCAAAAACATTCAGTACTTC.

This clonotype was detected only a few times. This chain links TRBV18 with TRBJ2-3; 8 bases fit TRBD1. In germline, CDR1 is KGHSH, CDR2 LQKENI. J gave up 2 bases and V 1 base, and 2 bases lay outside the gene matches. This CDR3 contains 15 residues. Written as DNA, the CDR3 is TGTGCCAGCTCACCACTGACAGGGGTCACAGATACGCAGTATTTT. This sequence encodes CASSPLTGVTDTQYF. The whole variable domain, remainder taken from reference TRBV18 and TRBJ2-3, is NAGVMQNPRHLVRRRGQEARLRCSPMKGHSHVYWYRQLPEEGLKFMVYLQKENIIDESGMPKERFSAEFPKEGPSILRIQQVVRGDSAAYFCASSPLTGVTDTQYFGPGTRLTVL.

This clonotype was seen only once. The chain employs TRBV7-3 and TRBJ2-6; D gene ambiguous. This CDR3 contains 17 residues. Per the germline V gene, CDR1 is SGHTA and CDR2 is FQGTGA. V shed 5 bases and J shed 0 bases, with 14 bases lying between them. The CDR3 spells CASSRSSSSSGANVLTF. The CDR3 DNA is TGTGCCAGCAGCCGCAGTTCAAGCTCCTCTGGGGCCAACGTCCTGACTTTC.

This clonotype occurred a few times. The rearrangement joins TRBV7-2 to TRBJ2-7; weak D call: TRBD1 (5 bases). V lost 2 bases to trimming and J lost 2 bases, with 16 bases between them. The V gene's germline CDR1 is SGHTA and CDR2 FQGNSA. This CDR3 comprises 16 residues. The CDR3 loop is CASSLSQGTSTYEQYF. Written as DNA, the CDR3 is TGTGCCAGCAGCTTAAGTCAGGGCACCTCAACCTACGAGCAGTACTTC.

This clonotype was seen ten or more times. The chain recombines TRBV10-3 with TRBJ1-5, with D possibly being TRBD1 (6 bases). The V gene lost 4 bases and the J gene lost 3 bases, with 7 bases spanning the gap. Looked up from germline, CDR1 is ENHRY and CDR2 is SYGVKD. The CDR3 has 13 residues. The CDR3 is CAISGTDNQPQHF. For the CDR3, the DNA is TGTGCCATCAGTGGGACAGACAATCAGCCCCAGCATTTT.

The rearrangement uses TRBV6-5 and TRBJ2-3, with 8 bases aligning to TRBD1. V was pared by 8 bases and J by 2 bases, with 12 bases of the junction left unmatched. CDR3 length: 16 residues. The germline V gene has CDR1 MNHEY and CDR2 SVGAGI. The CDR3 is CASRDRRPSITDTQYF. The CDR3 region has the DNA TGTGCCAGCCGGGACAGGAGGCCCTCTATCACAGATACGCAGTATTTT.

This clonotype has just a few counts. V is TRBV11-2 and J is TRBJ1-2; TRBD1 aligns across 9 bases. The length of the CDR3 is 15 residues. The germline V gene has CDR1 SGHAT and CDR2 FQNNGV. Trimming cost V 5 bases and J 4 bases; bases outside gene matches: 8. The chain's CDR3 is CASSPDRGSGYGYTF. The CDR3 DNA follows: TGTGCCAGCAGCCCGGACAGGGGTTCAGGCTATGGCTACACCTTC.

This clonotype was detected a few times. The chain employs TRBV5-4 and TRBJ2-1, with 7 bases fitting TRBD1. V was pared by 5 bases and J by 10 bases, with 3 bases of the junction left unmatched. The CDR3 spans 11 residues. Germline CDR1 and CDR2: SGHNT and YYREEE (reference sequence). This chain's CDR3 is CASRLQGEQFF. The DNA for the CDR3 is TGTGCCAGCAGACTACAGGGGGAGCAGTTCTTC.

This clonotype was recorded many times. The chain recombines TRBV10-2 with TRBJ2-7; tentative D call: TRBD2 (6 bases). The CDR3 has 11 amino acids. V was trimmed by 6 bases and J by 6 bases, leaving 9 bases between them. Germline assignment: CDR1 WSHSY and CDR2 SAAADI. This CDR3 reads CASSPSAEQYF. Written as DNA, the CDR3 is TGCGCCAGCAGCCCTAGCGCCGAGCAGTACTTC.

This clonotype appeared a few times. Here the CDR3 reads CSASTQGIAQYF. The CDR3 DNA reads as TGCAGTGCTAGTACACAGGGGATCGCGCAGTATTTT. The J gene is TRBJ2-3, the V gene TRBV20-1, with TRBD1 matching over 7 bases. Germline V CDR1 and CDR2: DFQATT, SNEGSKA (reference sequence). CDR3 length: 12 residues. After removal of 3 bases from V and 10 bases from J, the junction contained 7 bases not matched to a gene.

About this clonotype itself: Sequence at one end of the junction differs from germline and may be a read error. V gene TRBV7-2 combines with J gene TRBJ2-3; 14 bases are shared with TRBD2. There are 17 residues in the CDR3. CDR1 SGHTA and CDR2 FQGNSA come from the germline V gene. The CDR3 region is CASRLGLAGGVTDTQYF. The CDR3 region has the DNA TGTGCCAGCAGGTTAGGACTAGCGGGGGGAGTCACAGATACGCAGTATTTT.

In this sample, this clonotype turned up many times. V usage is TRBV7-9 and J usage is TRBJ1-3; D is ambiguous. Germline V lookup: CDR1 SEHNR, CDR2 FQNEAQ (reference sequence). Trimming stripped 1 base from V and 3 bases from J, with 7 bases between. The CDR3 runs to 14 residues. As DNA, the CDR3 is TGTGCCAGCAGCTTAGGTTGGGATGGAAACACCATATATTTT. This encodes CASSLGWDGNTIYF.

CDR3 sequence: CASSTDPSRSYNSPLHF. DNA of the CDR3: TGCGCCAGCAGCACCGACCCTAGTCGCTCCTATAATTCACCCCTCCACTTT. The chain joins TRBV5-1 to TRBJ1-6, with D hard to call. V was trimmed by 4 bases and J by 0 bases, leaving 14 bases between them. The CDR3 consists of 17 residues. CDR1 and CDR2 from the germline V gene are SGHRS and YFSETQ.

This clonotype has only a few counts. The chain links TRBV5-4 to TRBJ2-7; TRBD1 matches at 8 bases. The ends lost 4 bases at V and 2 bases at J; junction bases unmatched: 8. The CDR3 consists of 15 residues. The germline gives CDR1 SGHNT, CDR2 YYREEE (reference sequence). CDR3 nucleotide sequence: TGTGCCAGCAGCCCTCAGGTGACAGGGGCCTACGAGCAGTACTTC. The encoded protein is CASSPQVTGAYEQYF.

There are many counts of this clonotype. The chain is built from TRBV6-6 and TRBJ2-3, with D uncertain. This CDR3 region has 19 residues. Per germline, CDR1 MNHNY and CDR2 SVGAGI (reference sequence). V was trimmed by 2 bases and J by 2 bases, leaving 23 bases between them. CDR3 coding DNA: TGTGCCAGCAGTTACCCTCTTTCTCCGACTCAGCCGGACACAGATACGCAGTATTTT. Translated, it gives CASSYPLSPTQPDTDTQYF.

The chain uses TRBV6-6 and TRBJ1-6; no firm D call. V was trimmed by 4 bases and J by 10 bases, leaving 14 bases between them. This CDR3 region has 14 residues. Looked up from germline, CDR1 is MNHNY and CDR2 is SVGAGI (reference sequence). The CDR3, as DNA: TGTGCCAGCAGTTCGGGCCCCCCGGACTCACCCCTCCACTTT. This sequence encodes CASSSGPPDSPLHF.

This clonotype was seen a handful of times. The chain has TRBV3-1 and TRBJ2-2, with no clear D. The CDR3 has 12 amino acids. V shed 0 bases and J shed 7 bases, with 3 bases lying between them. Germline lookup yields CDR1 LGHDT and CDR2 YNNKEL (reference sequence). DNA for the CDR3: TGTGCCAGCAGCCAAGATATCGGGGAGCTGTTTTTT. This encodes CASSQDIGELFF.

V usage is TRBV28 and J usage is TRBJ1-6; 7 bases match TRBD1. The trim removed 7 bases at V and 8 bases at J, leaving 5 bases unmatched. The germline V gene has CDR1 MDHEN and CDR2 SYDVKM. This CDR3 is built from 13 residues. CDR3 DNA: TGTGCCAGCACCAGGGGGGATTATTCACCCCTCCACTTT. This sequence encodes CASTRGDYSPLHF.

The chain has TRBV9 and TRBJ2-1, with D tentatively TRBD1 or TRBD2 (6 bases each). This CDR3 contains 14 residues. Trimming cost V 3 bases and J 5 bases, with 12 bases left between them. The V gene's germline CDR1 is SGDLS and CDR2 YYNGEE. The CDR3 sequence is CASSEGGIDNEQFF. CDR3 nucleotides: TGTGCCAGCAGCGAGGGGGGTATTGACAATGAGCAGTTCTTC.

In regard to this clonotype: A much larger clone lies one base from this, so it may be a read error. This chain connects TRBV10-1 to TRBJ2-2; perhaps TRBD2 as D (6 bases). The CDR3 contains 15 residues. The germline V gene has CDR1 WNHNN and CDR2 SYGVQD (reference sequence). The V end lost 0 bases, the J end lost 6 bases, and 11 bases lay between the germline ends. The CDR3 here is CASSESGGDPGELFF. The CDR3 DNA reads TGCGCCAGCAGTGAGTCGGGAGGTGACCCCGGGGAGCTGTTTTTT.

This chain connects TRBV5-1 to TRBJ2-3; D is tentatively TRBD1 or TRBD2 (5 bases each). The length of the CDR3 is 14 residues. V lost 2 bases to trimming and J lost 3 bases, with 10 bases between them. From germline, CDR1 is SGHRS and CDR2 YFSETQ. The CDR3 here is CASSFMGDTDTQYF. As DNA, the CDR3 is TGCGCCAGCAGCTTCATGGGGGATACAGATACGCAGTATTTT. Based on the CDR3 plus reference TRBV5-1 and TRBJ2-3, the full variable domain is KAGVTQTPRYLIKTRGQQVTLSCSPISGHRSVSWYQQTPGQGLQFLFEYFSETQRNKGNFPGRFSGRQFSNSRSEMNVSTLELGDSALYLCASSFMGDTDTQYFGPGTRLTVL.

This clonotype was recorded a few times. This rearrangement joins TRBV5-6 to TRBJ2-1; 7 positions agree with TRBD2. Per germline, CDR1 SGHDT and CDR2 YYEEEE. The CDR3 length is 16 residues. The V segment lost 1 base and the J segment 2 bases; nucleotides outside the gene matches: 6. CDR3 sequence (DNA): TGTGCCAGCAGCTTGAACGGGGGACTAACCTACAATGAGCAGTTCTTC. Amino acid sequence: CASSLNGGLTYNEQFF.